This section outlines one TCR beta chain sequence together with its context. The CDR3 consists of 16 residues. V lost 6 bases and J lost 1, with 13 bases in between. In germline, CDR1 is SNHLY, CDR2 FYNNEI. This specimen comes from a study of blood T cell repertoires in COVID-19. The overall study: COVID-19 samples, acute and convalescent, were from the United States, Italy and Spain. PBMCs, B-cell-depleted T cells, or T cells provided the cDNA or gDNA that made up the material.

Per the authors' pipeline: Amplifying reference gene primers gave estimates of nucleated cell counts. Profiling relied on immunoSEQ multiplex PCR, and the TCRdb table lists in-frame clones only, not all of them. The V and J calls and clone size are taken from that table; D and trimming were inferred from the DNA. This sample has just under 300,000 clones, with 85% to 90% found just once. The TCR was taken from a man aged 65-85 years with acute or convalescent COVID-19. Sequenced: peripheral blood. The chain employs TRBV2 and TRBJ2-6, with D possibly being TRBD2 (6 bases). The CDR3 DNA sequence: TGTGCCAGCAGCCGCGGGACGTTGTCTGGGGCCAACGTCCTGACTTTC. Translating gives CASSRGTLSGANVLTF.